What follows are 11 T cell receptor beta chains derived from one specimen sequenced in a study of T cells in Graves' hyperthyroidism and ophthalmopathy. The investigators amplified TCR beta CDR3 regions from RNA transcripts. The TCR CDR3 first-round RT-PCR relied on the HTBI primer set. TCRdb re-called the multiplex PCR reads with MiXCR, one entry per CDR3 protein. The table has over 250,000 distinct CDR3 sequences, approximately 15% seen once; the top ten hold around 55%. The sequenced material came from blood. The receptors come from a woman aged 55-69 years with Graves' ophthalmopathy.

This clonotype appeared many times. The chain is built from TRBV7-2 and TRBJ2-1; 12 bases match TRBD2. CDR1 is SGHTA and CDR2 is FQGNSA in the germline V gene. Germline trimming cut 4 bases from V and 4 bases from J; bases unmatched to any gene: 5. This CDR3 has 16 amino acids. CDR3 protein: CASSSTTSGRYNEQFF. CDR3 DNA sequence: TGTGCCAGCAGCTCAACGACTAGCGGGAGATACAATGAGCAGTTCTTC.

The chain is built from TRBV27 and TRBJ1-1; TRBD1 matches at 8 bases. V lost 4 bases to trimming and J lost 11 bases; unmatched junction nucleotides: 15. The CDR3 contains 15 residues. Germline V gene data show CDR1 as MNHEY and CDR2 as SMNVEV (reference sequence). The chain's CDR3 is CASSSLITGGSMAFF. DNA for the CDR3: TGTGCCAGCAGTTCACTCATTACAGGGGGTTCGATGGCTTTCTTT.

This clonotype was found many times. The J gene is TRBJ1-2, the V gene TRBV12-3 or TRBV12-4; 10 nucleotides line up with TRBD1. There are 17 residues in the CDR3. The trim removed 3 bases at V and 3 bases at J, leaving 10 bases unmatched. CDR3 in DNA: TGTGCCAGCAGTTTCGGCGGGACAGGGGTACGTGACTATGGCTACACCTTC. It encodes CASSFGGTGVRDYGYTF.

This clonotype was recorded many times. V and J are TRBV27 and TRBJ1-2; D is perhaps TRBD1 (5 bases). Deletions cut 7 bases from V and 0 bases from J, with 12 bases between. Germline values: CDR1 MNHEY, CDR2 SMNVEV (reference sequence). The CDR3 extends over 14 amino acids. The CDR3 DNA sequence: TGTGCCAGCACCGGGAGGGGAACTAACTATGGCTACACCTTC. This sequence encodes CASTGRGTNYGYTF.

This clonotype was observed a handful of times. The chain recombines TRBV6-2 or TRBV6-3 with TRBJ2-2, with a possible D match to TRBD1 (5 bases). The CDR3 covers 17 residues. CDR1 is MNHEY and CDR2 is SVGEGT in the germline V gene. Deletions cut 4 bases from V and 2 bases from J, with 17 bases between. The CDR3, as DNA: TGTGCCAGCAGTTTATTAAGGGCCAGGGCCAACACCGGGGAGCTGTTTTTT. It translates to CASSLLRARANTGELFF.

This clonotype was seen repeatedly, ten times or more. V usage is TRBV28 and J usage is TRBJ1-5; possibly TRBD1 for D (5 bases). Germline CDR1 is MDHEN and CDR2 is SYDVKM. The germline V and J ends were trimmed by 6 bases and 0 bases, with 15 bases remaining between them. The CDR3 runs to 16 residues. This CDR3 reads CASSPSGRDSNQPQHF. In nucleotides, the CDR3 is TGTGCCAGCAGCCCCTCGGGCAGGGATAGCAATCAGCCCCAGCATTTT.

The chain joins TRBV27 to TRBJ1-1; possibly TRBD1 for D (5 bases). Germline CDR1 is MNHEY and CDR2 is SMNVEV (reference sequence). There are 13 residues in the CDR3. The germline V and J ends were trimmed by 7 bases and 4 bases, with 13 bases remaining between them. CDR3 DNA: TGTGCCAGCAAAACGGAGGGGCCCACTGAAGCTTTCTTT. It translates to CASKTEGPTEAFF.

The chain links TRBV5-1 to TRBJ2-5; D call uncertain. The V end lost 0 bases, the J end lost 4 bases, and 16 bases lay between the germline ends. Germline V gene data show CDR1 as SGHRS and CDR2 as YFSETQ. The CDR3 has 16 residues. DNA of the CDR3: TGCGCCAGCAGCTTGGACGGAGACCCGTACCGAGAGACCCAGTACTTC. This translates into CASSLDGDPYRETQYF.

This clonotype was seen ten or more times. CDR3 DNA: TGTGCCAGCAGTGGAACGAGCTACGGCGGGAGGGTCACCTACGAGCAGTACTTC. Encoded protein: CASSGTSYGGRVTYEQYF. The chain recombines TRBV28 with TRBJ2-7, with 9 bases aligning to TRBD2. This CDR3 spans 18 amino acids. Germline assignment: CDR1 MDHEN and CDR2 SYDVKM. With V trimmed by 5 bases and J by 2 bases, 16 bases remained unmatched.

This chain links TRBV20-1 with TRBJ2-5, with 10 bases aligning to TRBD2. The CDR3 sequence is 14 residues long. Germline values: CDR1 DFQATT, CDR2 SNEGSKA (reference sequence). Here the CDR3 DNA reads TGCAGCGCTCATACGACGGGACTAGCGGAGACCCAGTACTTC. Translating it yields CSAHTTGLAETQYF.

This clonotype has ten or more counts. This sequence joins TRBV12-3 or TRBV12-4 and TRBJ1-2; 8 nucleotides match TRBD1. Trimming removed 3 bases from V and 6 bases from J; junction bases left unmatched: 6. The CDR3 loop spans 14 amino acids. CDR3 residues: CASSFEDRAHGYTF. CDR3 sequence (DNA): TGTGCCAGCAGTTTCGAGGACAGGGCTCATGGCTACACCTTC.